This entry lists 12 T cell receptor beta chains sequenced from one sample in a study of T cell responses to AZD1222 COVID-19 vaccine. Using immunoSEQ multiplex PCR, the repertoire was profiled, and TCRdb retains in-frame clones only, with some absent. The repertoire includes some 180,000 clones, 80% to 95% of them detected once, and less than 2% sits in the top ten. The specimen was peripheral blood, collected 28 days after the second AZD1222 dose. The receptor set was obtained from an adult who received the AZD1222 COVID-19 vaccine.

CDR3: CASSHPGLAGGANHEQFF. The CDR3 region has the DNA TGTGCCAGCAGCCATCCCGGACTAGCGGGGGGAGCTAACCATGAGCAGTTCTTC. The genes are TRBV4-2 and TRBJ2-1; 14 nucleotides agree with TRBD2. V shed 3 bases, J shed 8 bases, and the junction held 12 bases outside the gene matches. Germline CDR1 and CDR2: LGHNA and YNFKEQ. The CDR3 totals 18 residues.

The rearrangement joins TRBV18 to TRBJ2-7; D not resolved. This CDR3 comprises 11 residues. Trimming removed 2 bases at V and 7 bases at J, with 6 bases between. In germline, CDR1 is KGHSH, CDR2 LQKENI. The CDR3 region is CASSPGGEQYF. CDR3 bases: TGTGCCAGCTCACCAGGTGGGGAGCAGTACTTC.

The V gene is TRBV6-6, the J gene TRBJ2-7; TRBD1 matches at 9 bases. Trimming cost V 6 bases and J 1 base; bases outside gene matches: 7. CDR3 size: 15 residues. The germline V gene encodes CDR1 MNHNY and CDR2 SVGAGI (reference sequence). CDR3 in DNA: TGTGCCAGCAGATTAGACAGGGGGTCGTCCTACGAGCAGTACTTC. Translated: CASRLDRGSSYEQYF.

This clone was detected only once. The chain is built from TRBV19 and TRBJ1-4; D is unresolved. The V gene lost 7 bases and the J gene lost 8 bases, with 20 bases spanning the gap. This CDR3 has 15 amino acids. Germline CDR1 reads LNHDA; CDR2 reads SQIVND (reference sequence). The CDR3 nucleotides are TGTGCCAGTAAGGACGGAGAAATGAGAGGCGAAAAACTGTTTTTT. Translating it yields CASKDGEMRGEKLFF.

The chain carries TRBV6-2 or TRBV6-3 and TRBJ2-1; 7 bases align to TRBD2. The CDR3 has 16 amino acids. In germline, CDR1 is MNHEY, CDR2 SVGEGT. Unmatched junction bases numbered 5, after V lost 0 bases and J lost 3 bases. The CDR3 loop reads CASSYSLADRYNEQFF. The CDR3 region has the DNA TGTGCCAGCAGTTACTCTCTAGCGGACCGCTACAATGAGCAGTTCTTC.

CDR3 in amino acids: CASSWASSYEQYF. Here the CDR3 DNA reads TGTGCCAGCAGTTGGGCGAGCTCCTACGAGCAGTACTTC. The V and J genes are TRBV27 and TRBJ2-7; no clear D. V dropped 4 bases and J dropped 0 bases, with 7 bases sitting between them. This CDR3 comprises 13 residues. Germline CDR1 is MNHEY and CDR2 is SMNVEV (reference sequence).

V and J are TRBV7-6 and TRBJ1-1; D ambiguous. The CDR3 runs to 15 residues. The V and J ends lost 5 bases and 2 bases respectively, with 15 bases between them. CDR1 SGHVS and CDR2 FNYEAQ come from the germline V gene. The CDR3 DNA follows: TGTGCCAGCAGCCCGTCACTACAGAGAAACACTGAAGCTTTCTTT. Amino acid sequence: CASSPSLQRNTEAFF.

This clone was counted once. The J gene is TRBJ1-6, the V gene TRBV7-2; 8 positions match TRBD1. CDR3 size: 17 residues. Germline V gene lookup returns CDR1 SGHTA and CDR2 FQGNSA. V trimming: 5 bases; J trimming: 3 bases; junction bases outside the gene matches: 9. CDR3 loop: CASSNRGGSLYNSPLHF. CDR3 sequence (DNA): TGTGCCAGCAGCAACAGGGGGGGTAGCCTCTATAATTCACCCCTCCACTTT.

The V call is TRBV19, the J call TRBJ2-7; D perhaps matches TRBD1 (6 bases). The CDR3 spans 13 residues. Trimming took off 3 bases at V and 7 bases at J, with 13 bases between the two ends. Germline-derived CDR1 and CDR2 are LNHDA and SQIVND (reference sequence). This CDR3 reads CASSIPGVGEQYF. The CDR3 DNA sequence: TGTGCCAGTAGTATTCCAGGGGTAGGGGAGCAGTACTTC.

V and J are TRBV10-1 and TRBJ2-7, with 9 nucleotides matching TRBD1. The CDR3 is made up of 14 amino acids. Germline-derived CDR1 and CDR2 are WNHNN and SYGVQD (reference sequence). The V and J ends lost 2 bases and 4 bases, in that order; junction bases with no gene match: 3. The CDR3 region is CASSEDRGGYEQYF. The DNA for the CDR3 is TGCGCCAGCAGTGAGGACAGGGGGGGGTACGAGCAGTACTTC.

This rearrangement joins TRBV27 to TRBJ1-5, with D perhaps TRBD1 (6 bases). From germline, CDR1 is MNHEY and CDR2 SMNVEV (reference sequence). The CDR3 contains 15 residues. V was clipped by 5 bases and J by 6 bases, with 17 bases between them. The DNA of the CDR3 is TGTGCCAGCAGTGAAAGTCTACAGGGCGTTCAGCCCCAGCATTTT. This sequence encodes CASSESLQGVQPQHF.

The chain links TRBV2 to TRBJ1-5; D call uncertain. From germline, CDR1 is SNHLY and CDR2 FYNNEI. The CDR3 has 16 amino acids. The V gene lost 3 bases and the J gene lost 1 base, with 13 bases spanning the gap. The CDR3 DNA reads as TGTGCCAGCAGTGAGCAGTCCTTCCTCAGCAATCAGCCCCAGCATTTT. Protein: CASSEQSFLSNQPQHF.